The 5 T cell receptor beta chains presented below share a single source sample, sequenced in a study of shared T cell receptors in the human thymus. Method: immunoSEQ multiplex PCR; TCRdb's copy keeps in-frame clones and lacks some. Of some 760,000 clones in the sample, 80% to 90% were seen once. These data were likewise used in another study, on human thymus T cells.

The sequenced sample consisted of thymocytes. The receptors derive from a girl under three years old with a congenital heart defect.

V usage is TRBV14 and J usage is TRBJ2-1; TRBD1 agrees at 7 bases. Trimming cost V 1 base and J 6 bases; bases outside gene matches: 3. Germline loops: CDR1 SGHDN, CDR2 FVKESK. The CDR3 runs to 14 residues. Written as DNA, the CDR3 is TGTGCCAGCAGCCAAGGTCCAGGGGGCAATGAGCAGTTCTTC. Its translation is CASSQGPGGNEQFF.

The rearrangement uses TRBV5-1 and TRBJ2-3; TRBD1 matches 9 bases. This CDR3 comprises 16 residues. In germline, CDR1 is SGHRS, CDR2 YFSETQ. V gave up 1 base and J gave up 5 bases; unmatched junction bases: 8. The CDR3 nucleotides read TGCGCCAGCAGCTTGACAGGGGGCGGTGGAGGAGATACGCAGTATTTT. This sequence encodes CASSLTGGGGGDTQYF. Based on the CDR3 plus reference TRBV5-1 and TRBJ2-3, the full variable domain is KAGVTQTPRYLIKTRGQQVTLSCSPISGHRSVSWYQQTPGQGLQFLFEYFSETQRNKGNFPGRFSGRQFSNSRSEMNVSTLELGDSALYLCASSLTGGGGGDTQYFGPGTRLTVL.

V gene TRBV11-2 combines with J gene TRBJ1-6; possible D gene TRBD1, 5 bases. The CDR3 has 17 amino acids. V was shortened by 0 bases and J by 9 bases, with 18 bases between the two germline ends. The germline gives CDR1 SGHAT, CDR2 FQNNGV. The CDR3 coding sequence is TGTGCCAGCAGCTTAGAGGATCGTGCGGGGACCTCTTCACCCCTCCACTTT. The encoded protein is CASSLEDRAGTSSPLHF.

V is TRBV19 and J is TRBJ2-3; 8 bases map to TRBD2. The CDR3 is 19 amino acids. Per germline, CDR1 LNHDA and CDR2 SQIVND (reference sequence). Trimming cost V 5 bases and J 3 bases; bases outside gene matches: 19. DNA for the CDR3: TGTGCCAGTAGTCCCGGGAGGGGGGTTCGGGGAGGAGGGACAGATACGCAGTATTTT. Translating it yields CASSPGRGVRGGGTDTQYF.

This rearrangement joins TRBV28 to TRBJ1-2, with 7 bases fitting TRBD1. Germline loops: CDR1 MDHEN, CDR2 SYDVKM. This CDR3 region has 18 residues. After removal of 6 bases from V and 5 bases from J, the junction contained 21 bases not matched to a gene. CDR3 protein: CASRPMGQPMNAPYGYTF. As DNA, the CDR3 is TGTGCCAGCAGGCCTATGGGACAGCCCATGAATGCCCCATATGGCTACACCTTC.